This T cell receptor (beta chain) was captured by sequencing in a study of T cell responses to AZD1222 COVID-19 vaccine. The assay was immunoSEQ multiplex PCR, and TCRdb's table has in-frame clones only and misses some. This table has over 100,000 clones, around 86% appearing once. The CDR3 runs 13 residues. Germline CDR1 is MNHNY and CDR2 is SVGAGI (reference sequence). Deletions cut 8 bases from V and 10 bases from J, with 15 bases between. Source: peripheral blood, taken on day 0 of AZD1222 vaccination. The rearrangement uses TRBV6-6 and TRBJ1-6; D is unclear. The clonotype originates from an adult in good health. DNA of the CDR3: TGTGCCAGCCTTAGCCTATCGAGCTCACCCCTCCACTTT. This sequence encodes CASLSLSSSPLHF.